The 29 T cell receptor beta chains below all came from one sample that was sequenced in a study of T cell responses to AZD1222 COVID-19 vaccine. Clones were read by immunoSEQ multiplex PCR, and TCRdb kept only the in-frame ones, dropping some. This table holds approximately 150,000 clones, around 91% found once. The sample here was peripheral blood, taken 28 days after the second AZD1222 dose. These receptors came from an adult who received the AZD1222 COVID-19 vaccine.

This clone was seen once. CDR3 DNA: TGCGCCAGCAGGGGACTAGCGACTAAGAGCTCCTACAATGAGCAGTTCTTC. Its translation is CASRGLATKSSYNEQFF. The V gene is TRBV4-1, the J gene TRBJ2-1; 10 positions agree with TRBD2. V lost 6 bases and J lost 0; bases outside the gene matches: 8. Germline CDR1 and CDR2: MGHRA and YSYEKL. The CDR3 runs 17 residues.

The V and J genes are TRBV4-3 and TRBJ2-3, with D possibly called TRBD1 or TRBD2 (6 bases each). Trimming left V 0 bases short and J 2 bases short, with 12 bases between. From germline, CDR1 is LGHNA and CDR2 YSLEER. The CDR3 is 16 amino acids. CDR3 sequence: CASSQEWGADTDTQYF. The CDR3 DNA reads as TGCGCCAGCAGCCAAGAGTGGGGGGCGGACACAGATACGCAGTATTTT.

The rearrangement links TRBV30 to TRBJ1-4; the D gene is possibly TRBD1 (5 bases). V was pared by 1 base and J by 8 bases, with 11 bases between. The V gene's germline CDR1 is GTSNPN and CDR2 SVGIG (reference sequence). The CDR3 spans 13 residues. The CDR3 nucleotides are TGTGCCTGGAGTGAGGGTCGGGGGGAAAAACTGTTTTTT. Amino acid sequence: CAWSEGRGEKLFF.

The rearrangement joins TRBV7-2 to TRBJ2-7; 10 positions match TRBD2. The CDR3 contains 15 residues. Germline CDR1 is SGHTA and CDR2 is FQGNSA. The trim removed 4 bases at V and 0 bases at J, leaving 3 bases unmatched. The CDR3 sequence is CASSSLAGGSYEQYF. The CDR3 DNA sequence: TGTGCCAGCAGCTCCTTAGCGGGGGGCTCCTACGAGCAGTACTTC.

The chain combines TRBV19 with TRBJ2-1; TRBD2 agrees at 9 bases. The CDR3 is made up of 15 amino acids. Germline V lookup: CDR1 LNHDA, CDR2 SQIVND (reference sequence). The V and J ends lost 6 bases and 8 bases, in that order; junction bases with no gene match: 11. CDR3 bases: TGTGCCAGTAGAAAATGGACTAGCGTAGTCGATGAGCAGTTCTTC. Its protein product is CASRKWTSVVDEQFF.

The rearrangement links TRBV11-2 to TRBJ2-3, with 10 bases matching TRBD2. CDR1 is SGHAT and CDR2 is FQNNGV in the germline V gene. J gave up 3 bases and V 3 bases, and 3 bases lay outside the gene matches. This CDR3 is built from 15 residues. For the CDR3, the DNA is TGTGCCAGCAGCTTCTTGACTAGCGGGACAGATACGCAGTATTTT. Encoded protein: CASSFLTSGTDTQYF.

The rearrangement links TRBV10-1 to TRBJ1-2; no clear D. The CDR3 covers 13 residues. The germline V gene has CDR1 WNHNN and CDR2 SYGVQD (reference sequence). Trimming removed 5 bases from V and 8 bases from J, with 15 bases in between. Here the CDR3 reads CASSPRTSAGYTF. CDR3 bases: TGCGCCAGCAGTCCCAGGACCTCGGCGGGCTACACCTTC.

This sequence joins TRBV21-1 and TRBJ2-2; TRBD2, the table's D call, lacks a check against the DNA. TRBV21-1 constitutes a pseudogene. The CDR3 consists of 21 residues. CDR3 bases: TGTGCCAGCAGCAGGGGACTAGCGGGAGCTTGGGGGGAATGGCACACCGGGGAGCTGTTTTTT. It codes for CASSRGLAGAWGEWHTGELFF.

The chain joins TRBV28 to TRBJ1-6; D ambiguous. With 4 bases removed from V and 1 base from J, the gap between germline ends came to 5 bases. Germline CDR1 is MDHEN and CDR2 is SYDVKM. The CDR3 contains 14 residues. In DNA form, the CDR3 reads TGTGCCAGCAGTTCTTTGTCCTATAATTCACCCCTCCACTTT. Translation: CASSSLSYNSPLHF.

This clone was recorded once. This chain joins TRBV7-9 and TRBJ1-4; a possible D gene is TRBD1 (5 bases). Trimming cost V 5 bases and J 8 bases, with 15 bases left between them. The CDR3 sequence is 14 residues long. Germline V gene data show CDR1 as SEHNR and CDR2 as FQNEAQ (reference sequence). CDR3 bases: TGTGCCAGCAGCAGGGACCTCCCCGGGGAAAAACTGTTTTTT. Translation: CASSRDLPGEKLFF.

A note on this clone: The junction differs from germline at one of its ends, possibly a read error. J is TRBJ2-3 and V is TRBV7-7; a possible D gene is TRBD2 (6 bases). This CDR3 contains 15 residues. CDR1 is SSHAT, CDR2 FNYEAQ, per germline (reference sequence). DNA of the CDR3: TGTGCTAGCAGCTTTACGGCTAGCGGCACAGATACGCAGTATTTT. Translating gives CASSFTASGTDTQYF.

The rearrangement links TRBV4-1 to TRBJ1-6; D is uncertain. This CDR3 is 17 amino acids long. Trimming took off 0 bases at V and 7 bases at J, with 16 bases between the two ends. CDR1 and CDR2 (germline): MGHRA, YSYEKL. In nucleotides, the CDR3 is TGCGCCAGCAGCCAAGATATCCTCGGCAGTTTCAATTCACCCCTCCACTTT. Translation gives CASSQDILGSFNSPLHF.

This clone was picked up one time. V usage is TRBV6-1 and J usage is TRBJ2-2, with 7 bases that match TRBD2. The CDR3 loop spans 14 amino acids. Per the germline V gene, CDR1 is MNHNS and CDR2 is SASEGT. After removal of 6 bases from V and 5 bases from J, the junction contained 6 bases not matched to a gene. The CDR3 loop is CASSLYSGTGELFF. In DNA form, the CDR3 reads TGTGCCAGCAGCTTATATAGCGGGACCGGGGAGCTGTTTTTT.

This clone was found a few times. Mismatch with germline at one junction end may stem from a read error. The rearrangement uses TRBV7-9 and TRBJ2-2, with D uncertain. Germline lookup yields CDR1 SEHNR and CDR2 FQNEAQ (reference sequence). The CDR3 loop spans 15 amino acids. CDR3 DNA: TGTGCCAGCAGCTTTCCACGCCTGAACAGCGGGGAGCTGTTTTTT. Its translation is CASSFPRLNSGELFF.

The CDR3 here is CASSQGTGYNEQFF. The DNA for the CDR3 is TGTGCCAGCAGCCAAGGCACAGGATACAATGAGCAGTTCTTC. The chain links TRBV3-1 (or the pseudogene TRBV3-2) to TRBJ2-1; possible D gene TRBD1, 5 bases. CDR1 and CDR2 (germline): LGHDT, YNNKEL (reference sequence). With 1 base removed from V and 4 bases from J, the gap between germline ends came to 8 bases. This CDR3 comprises 14 residues.

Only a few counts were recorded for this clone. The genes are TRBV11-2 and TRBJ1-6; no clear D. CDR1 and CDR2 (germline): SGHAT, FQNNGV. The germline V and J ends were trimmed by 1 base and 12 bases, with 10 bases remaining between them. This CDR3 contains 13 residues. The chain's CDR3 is CASSLGEGGPLHF. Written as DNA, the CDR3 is TGTGCCAGCAGCTTAGGGGAGGGAGGACCCCTCCACTTT.

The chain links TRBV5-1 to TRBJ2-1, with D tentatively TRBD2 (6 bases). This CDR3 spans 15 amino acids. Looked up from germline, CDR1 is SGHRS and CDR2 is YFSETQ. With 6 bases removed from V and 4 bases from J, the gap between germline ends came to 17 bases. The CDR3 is CASKQAPGVYNEQFF. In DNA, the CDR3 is TGCGCCAGCAAACAGGCTCCGGGGGTTTACAATGAGCAGTTCTTC.

For the CDR3, the DNA is TGTGCCAGCAGTTACCGAGGAACAGCCAACACCGGGGAGCTGTTTTTT. Amino acids: CASSYRGTANTGELFF. The chain links TRBV6-2 or TRBV6-3 to TRBJ2-2, with unresolved D. In germline, CDR1 is MNHEY, CDR2 SVGEGT. This CDR3 has 16 residues. The V and J ends lost 2 bases and 2 bases respectively, with 12 bases between them.

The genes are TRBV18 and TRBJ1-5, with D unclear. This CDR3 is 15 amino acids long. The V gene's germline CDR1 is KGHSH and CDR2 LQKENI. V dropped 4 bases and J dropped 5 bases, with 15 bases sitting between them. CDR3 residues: CASSLEVVGDQPQHF. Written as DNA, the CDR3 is TGTGCCAGCTCACTCGAAGTCGTCGGGGATCAGCCCCAGCATTTT.

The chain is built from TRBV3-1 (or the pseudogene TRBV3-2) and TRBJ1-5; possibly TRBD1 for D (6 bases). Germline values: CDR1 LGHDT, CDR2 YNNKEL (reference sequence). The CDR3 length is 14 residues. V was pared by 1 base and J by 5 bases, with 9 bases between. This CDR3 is CASSQGGQDQPQHF. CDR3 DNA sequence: TGTGCCAGCAGCCAAGGGGGGCAAGATCAGCCCCAGCATTTT.

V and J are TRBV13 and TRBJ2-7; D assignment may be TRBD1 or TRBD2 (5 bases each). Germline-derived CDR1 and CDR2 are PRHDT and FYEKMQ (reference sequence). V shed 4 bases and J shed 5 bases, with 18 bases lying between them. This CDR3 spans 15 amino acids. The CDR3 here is CASSSDRGLPNEQYF. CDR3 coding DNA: TGTGCCAGCAGCTCCGACCGGGGCTTGCCCAACGAGCAGTACTTC.

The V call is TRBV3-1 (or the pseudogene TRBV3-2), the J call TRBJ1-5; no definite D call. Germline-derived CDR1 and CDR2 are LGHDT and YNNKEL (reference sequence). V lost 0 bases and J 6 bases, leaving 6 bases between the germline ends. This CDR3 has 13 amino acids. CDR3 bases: TGTGCCAGCAGCCAAGATGAAGTTCAGCCCCAGCATTTT. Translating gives CASSQDEVQPQHF.

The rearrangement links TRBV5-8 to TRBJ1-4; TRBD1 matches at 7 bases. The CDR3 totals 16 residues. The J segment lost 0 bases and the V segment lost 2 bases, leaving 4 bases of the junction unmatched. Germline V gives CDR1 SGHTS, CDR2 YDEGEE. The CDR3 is CASSFGTVATNEKLFF. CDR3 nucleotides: TGTGCCAGCAGCTTTGGGACAGTCGCAACTAATGAAAAACTGTTTTTT. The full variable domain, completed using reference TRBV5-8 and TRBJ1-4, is EAGVTQSPTHLIKTRGQQATLRCSPISGHTSVYWYQQALGLGLQFLLWYDEGEERNRGNFPPRFSGRQFPNYSSELNVNALELEDSALYLCASSFGTVATNEKLFFGSGTQLSVL.

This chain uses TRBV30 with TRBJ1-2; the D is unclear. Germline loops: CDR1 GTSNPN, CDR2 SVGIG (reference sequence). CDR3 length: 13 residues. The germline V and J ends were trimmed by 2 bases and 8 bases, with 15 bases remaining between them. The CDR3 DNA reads TGTGCCTGGAGTCAACTTTCGGCGGAAGGCTACACCTTC. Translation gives CAWSQLSAEGYTF. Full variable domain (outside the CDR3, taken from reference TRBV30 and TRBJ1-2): SQTIHQWPATLVQPVGSPLSLECTVEGTSNPNLYWYRQAAGRGLQLLFYSVGIGQISSEVPQNLSASRPQDRQFILSSKKLLLSDSGFYLCAWSQLSAEGYTFGSGTRLTVV.

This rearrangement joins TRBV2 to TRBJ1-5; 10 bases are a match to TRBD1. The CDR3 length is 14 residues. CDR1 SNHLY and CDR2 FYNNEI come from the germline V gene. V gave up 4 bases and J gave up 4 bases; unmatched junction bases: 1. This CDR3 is CASSGTGGNQPQHF. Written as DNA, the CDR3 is TGTGCCAGCAGTGGGACAGGGGGTAATCAGCCCCAGCATTTT.

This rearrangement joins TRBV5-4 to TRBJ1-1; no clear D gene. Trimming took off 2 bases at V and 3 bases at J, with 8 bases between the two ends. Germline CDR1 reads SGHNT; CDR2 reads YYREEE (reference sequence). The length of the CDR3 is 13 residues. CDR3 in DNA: TGTGCCAGCAGCTTTCAAACCCACACTGAAGCTTTCTTT. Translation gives CASSFQTHTEAFF.

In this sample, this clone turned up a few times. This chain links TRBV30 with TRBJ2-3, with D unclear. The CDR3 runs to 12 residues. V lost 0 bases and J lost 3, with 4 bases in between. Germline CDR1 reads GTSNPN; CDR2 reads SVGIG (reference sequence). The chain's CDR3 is CAWSVVTDTQYF. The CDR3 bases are TGTGCCTGGAGTGTAGTGACAGATACGCAGTATTTT.

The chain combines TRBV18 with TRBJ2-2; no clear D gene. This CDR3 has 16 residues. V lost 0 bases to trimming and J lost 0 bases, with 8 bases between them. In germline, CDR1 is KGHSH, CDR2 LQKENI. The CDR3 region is CASSPPSHSNTGELFF. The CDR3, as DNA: TGTGCCAGCTCACCACCCAGTCATTCGAACACCGGGGAGCTGTTTTTT.

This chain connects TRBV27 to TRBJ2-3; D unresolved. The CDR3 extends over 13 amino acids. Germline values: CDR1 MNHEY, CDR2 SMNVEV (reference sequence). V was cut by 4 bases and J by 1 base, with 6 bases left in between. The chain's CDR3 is CASSSWGTDTQYF. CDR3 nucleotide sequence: TGTGCCAGCAGTTCTTGGGGCACAGATACGCAGTATTTT.